A selection of T cell receptor beta chains follows, all from one sample in a study of radiation and T cells in renal cell carcinoma. Generated by immunoSEQ multiplex PCR, the TCRdb table keeps only in-frame clones and is missing some. In the table there are 140,000 or so clones, about 88% of which are singletons. Material: blood, obtained from a patient whose treatment included radiotherapy and nephrectomy. These receptors were taken from a woman aged 45-65 years with renal cell carcinoma. Both conserved end residues are part of each CDR3. Each record gives: CDR3 protein, CDR3 DNA, V gene, J gene, clone size, D gene. A D gene is named only where the DNA matches it firmly. The listing skips clone size in some rows; elsewhere it reads once, few, many or a size class.

CDR3 protein: CAWKSIYGYTF; CDR3 DNA: TGTGCCTGGAAAAGCATCTATGGCTACACCTTC; V gene: TRBV30; J gene: TRBJ1-2; clone size: NA; D gene: NA
CDR3 protein: CASSLVAGGLYNEQFF; CDR3 DNA: TGTGCCAGCAGCTTAGTAGCGGGGGGGCTTTACAATGAGCAGTTCTTC; V gene: TRBV13; J gene: TRBJ2-1; clone size: NA; D gene: TRBD2
CDR3 protein: CASSLEGGPPGEQYF; CDR3 DNA: TGCGCCAGCAGCTTGGAGGGAGGTCCGCCGGGCGAGCAGTACTTC; V gene: TRBV5-1; J gene: TRBJ2-7; clone size: NA; D gene: NA
CDR3 protein: CASSRQFSNQPQHF; CDR3 DNA: TGTGCCAGCAGCCGCCAATTTAGCAATCAGCCCCAGCATTTT; V gene: TRBV5-5; J gene: TRBJ1-5; clone size: NA; D gene: NA
CDR3 protein: CASSLEQVSQWDGYTF; CDR3 DNA: TGCGCCAGCAGCTTGGAGCAGGTGTCTCAATGGGATGGCTACACCTTC; V gene: TRBV5-1; J gene: TRBJ1-2; clone size: few; D gene: NA
CDR3 protein: CASSVGTSADSPLHF; CDR3 DNA: TGTGCCAGCAGCGTCGGGACCTCGGCGGATTCACCCCTCCACTTT; V gene: TRBV9; J gene: TRBJ1-6; clone size: NA; D gene: NA
CDR3 protein: CASRSGQNLYGYTF; CDR3 DNA: TGTGCCAGCAGGTCGGGACAGAACCTCTATGGCTACACCTTC; V gene: TRBV5-5; J gene: TRBJ1-2; clone size: NA; D gene: TRBD1
CDR3 protein: CASSLGETSLNEQFF; CDR3 DNA: TGTGCCAGCAGCTTAGGCGAGACTAGCTTAAATGAGCAGTTCTTC; V gene: TRBV11-3; J gene: TRBJ2-1; clone size: NA; D gene: TRBD2
CDR3 protein: CASSAQGRGATDTQYF; CDR3 DNA: TGTGCCAGCAGTGCCCAGGGGCGGGGGGCCACAGATACGCAGTATTTT; V gene: TRBV2; J gene: TRBJ2-3; clone size: NA; D gene: TRBD2
CDR3 protein: CASSIMDIDQPQHF; CDR3 DNA: TGTGCCAGTAGTATAATGGACATCGATCAGCCCCAGCATTTT; V gene: TRBV19; J gene: TRBJ1-5; clone size: NA; D gene: NA
CDR3 protein: CASSPGTSGSRDEQFF; CDR3 DNA: TGTGCCAGCTCACCTGGGACTAGCGGGTCCAGGGATGAGCAGTTCTTC; V gene: TRBV18; J gene: TRBJ2-1; clone size: NA; D gene: TRBD2
CDR3 protein: CATTLRGQPQHF; CDR3 DNA: TGTGCCACTACGTTACGGGGTCAGCCCCAGCATTTT; V gene: TRBV28; J gene: TRBJ1-5; clone size: NA; D gene: NA
CDR3 protein: CASSPQGQGNTIYF; CDR3 DNA: TGTGCCAGCAGTCCCCAGGGACAGGGAAACACCATATATTTT; V gene: TRBV6-5; J gene: TRBJ1-3; clone size: NA; D gene: TRBD1
CDR3 protein: CASSVGQGADTGELFF; CDR3 DNA: TGTGCCAGCAGCGTAGGACAGGGGGCAGACACCGGGGAGCTGTTTTTT; V gene: TRBV9; J gene: TRBJ2-2; clone size: NA; D gene: TRBD1